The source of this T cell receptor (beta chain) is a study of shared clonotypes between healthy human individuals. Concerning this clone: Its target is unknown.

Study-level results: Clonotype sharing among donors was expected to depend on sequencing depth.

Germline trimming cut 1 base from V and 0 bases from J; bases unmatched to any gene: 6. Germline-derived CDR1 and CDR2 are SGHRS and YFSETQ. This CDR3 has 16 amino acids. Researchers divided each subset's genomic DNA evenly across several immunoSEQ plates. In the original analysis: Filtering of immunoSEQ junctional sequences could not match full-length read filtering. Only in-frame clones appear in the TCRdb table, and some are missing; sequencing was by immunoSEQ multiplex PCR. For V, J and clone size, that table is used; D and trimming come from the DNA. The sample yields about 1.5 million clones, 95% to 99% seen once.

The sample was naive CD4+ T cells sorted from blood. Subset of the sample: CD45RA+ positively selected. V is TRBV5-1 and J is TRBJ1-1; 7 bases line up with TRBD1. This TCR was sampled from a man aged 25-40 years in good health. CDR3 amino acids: CASSLQSGGLNTEAFF. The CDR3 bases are TGCGCCAGCAGCTTGCAGTCAGGGGGATTGAACACTGAAGCTTTCTTT.